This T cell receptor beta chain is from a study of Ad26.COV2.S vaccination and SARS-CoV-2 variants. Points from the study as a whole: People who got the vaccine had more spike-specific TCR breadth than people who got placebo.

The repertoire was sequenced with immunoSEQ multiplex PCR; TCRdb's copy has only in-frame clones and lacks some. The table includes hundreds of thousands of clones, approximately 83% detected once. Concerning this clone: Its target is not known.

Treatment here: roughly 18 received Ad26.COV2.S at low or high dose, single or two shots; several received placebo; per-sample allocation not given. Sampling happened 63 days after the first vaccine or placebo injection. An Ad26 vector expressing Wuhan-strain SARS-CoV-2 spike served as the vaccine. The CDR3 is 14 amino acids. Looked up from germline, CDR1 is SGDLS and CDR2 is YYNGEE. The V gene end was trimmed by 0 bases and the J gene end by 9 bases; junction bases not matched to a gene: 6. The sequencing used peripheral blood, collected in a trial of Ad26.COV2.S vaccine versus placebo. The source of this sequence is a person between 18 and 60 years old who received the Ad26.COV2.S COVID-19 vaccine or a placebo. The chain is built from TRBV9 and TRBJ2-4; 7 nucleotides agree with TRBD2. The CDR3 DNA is TGTGCCAGCAGCGTAGAACCGGGACTACGCATTCAGTACTTC. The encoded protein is CASSVEPGLRIQYF.